The clone carrying this T cell receptor beta chain has just a few counts. This specimen comes from a study of beta chain features in type 1 diabetes. The isolated RNA, all of it, was reverse transcribed, so expressed TCRB transcripts were what got sequenced. The method was immunoSEQ multiplex PCR; TCRdb's version includes in-frame clones alone and lacks a portion of them. The sample contains hundreds of thousands of clones, around 15% of which appear only once. Sequenced material: naive CD4+ T cells from blood. This sequence was found in a man between 18 and 35 years old in good health.

CDR3 amino acids: CASSPRGGFSEAFF. Written as DNA, the CDR3 is TGTGCCAGCAGCCCACGAGGGGGTTTCTCTGAAGCTTTCTTT. The chain recombines TRBV7-3 with TRBJ1-1; possible D gene TRBD1, 6 bases. The V gene's germline CDR1 is SGHTA and CDR2 FQGTGA. The CDR3 extends over 14 amino acids. The V end was cut by 5 bases, the J end by 6 bases, with 16 bases between.